This T cell receptor (beta chain) came from a study of blood T cell repertoires in COVID-19 (dated by TCRdb to about 2020). Regarding the research as a whole: The collaborator samples originated in the United States, Italy and Spain and spanned the acute and convalescent phases of COVID-19. Nearly every sample came with metadata listing a de-identified subject ID, COVID-19 status, age in years and sex. A freely available public database, intended as a resource for researchers studying the immune response to SARS-CoV-2, is where the repertoires were released. Samples came from the ongoing ImmuneRACE study (first 160 participants) plus 1,254 subjects from 6 global collaborators. Deeply sampled blood TCRbeta repertoires from subjects exposed to, actively infected with, or recovered from COVID-19 were included in the dataset. Where available, HLA class I and class II types were obtained from metadata supplied by the sample provider rather than from assay-based typing. The prospective study material was composed of cDNA or gDNA derived from T cells, B-cell-depleted T cells, or PBMCs.

In the prospective study, participants were roughly 18 to 100 years old, resided in about two dozen geographic areas of the United States, and were enrolled through a virtual design. To assign participants to cohorts, the prospective study relied on clinical history that participants themselves reported in a screening survey and a study questionnaire. ImmuneRACE Cohort 3 recovered participants were defined by two consecutive negative NP/OP PCR tests, healthcare professional clearance, or symptom resolution. In the prospective study, whole blood, serum and a nasopharyngeal or oropharyngeal swab were collected from each participant by mobile phlebotomists. Over a roughly two-month period, participants in the prospective study had the option of providing additional blood draws and questionnaires. Prospective study blood samples were shipped either frozen or at room temperature before DNA extraction.

From the germline V gene, CDR1 is SGHDN and CDR2 is FVKESK. Germline trimming amounts to 0 bases on V and 2 bases on J, with 5 as the count of junction bases outside the gene matches. CDR3 length: 16 amino acids, cysteine to phenylalanine. The DNA shown is the 48-base CDR3, in frame from base 1. TCRbeta CDR3 regions were amplified from genomic DNA using the immunoSEQ Assay, a bias-controlled multiplex PCR. In the original analysis: Within the assay, amplification of reference gene primers was used to estimate how many nucleated cells each sample contained. To quantify the absolute abundance of each unique TCRbeta CDR3 rearrangement, sequence reads were collapsed and filtered. For each sample, productive Simpson clonality was calculated as the square root of Simpson's diversity index across productive rearrangements. What TCRdb holds here is the immuneACCESS table cut down to in-frame rearrangements. Part of the clones is not present; checked against another copy, under half of the missing clones reflect an unresolved V gene, and the others are unexplained. That table supplies the V and J calls and clone size; D and trimming were determined from the DNA. This sample has fewer than 350,000 clones in its table, and approximately 88% of those were observed once. The ten biggest clones cover 1% of the sample.

About this clone itself: This clone's antigen is unknown. Base qualities are not at hand, and no much larger clone is one base apart.

General findings and caveats noted by the study authors: The quantity of clinical and demographic metadata differed by source and by participant and was supplied without curation.

Material for sequencing was PBMCs or T cells enriched from blood (not recorded which). This clonotype was sampled from a woman in her twenties or thirties who had recovered from COVID-19. In this chain, TRBV14 is recombined with TRBJ1-1; TRBD1 lines up with 8 middle nucleotides. The CDR3 loop reads CASSQDGTGFNTEAFF. The DNA reads TGTGCCAGCAGCCAAGATGGGACAGGTTTCAACACTGAAGCTTTCTTT.